Listed here are 7 T cell receptor beta chains from one sample, sequenced in a study of shared clonotypes between healthy human individuals. CD8 cells classed as naive were CD45RO-negative and positively selected for CCR7, excluding terminally differentiated effector memory CD45RA+ cells. Assay: immunoSEQ multiplex PCR; the TCRdb copy retains only in-frame clones and omits some. The table has around 2.1 million clones, 85% to 95% seen once; the top ten hold more than 1.5%. Sample: naive CD8+ T cells from PBMCs. The receptors were sampled from a man between 18 and 35 years old in good health. Some clones in this sample may be carry-over from other donors' samples.

About this clone: In the same sample, other DNA sequences code for this CDR3. The genes are TRBV9 and TRBJ2-5, with D perhaps matching TRBD2 (6 bases). V was pared by 0 bases and J by 5 bases, with 11 bases between. Germline CDR1 and CDR2: SGDLS and YYNGEE. The CDR3 is 14 residues long. The CDR3 sequence is CASSVGGGGETQYF. CDR3 bases: TGTGCCAGCAGCGTAGGAGGTGGGGGGGAGACCCAGTACTTC.

The V and J genes are TRBV28 and TRBJ2-7; the D is unclear. CDR3 size: 13 residues. The germline V and J ends were trimmed by 5 bases and 3 bases, with 11 bases remaining between them. Germline V gene sequence: CDR1 MDHEN, CDR2 SYDVKM. The CDR3 reads CASSPGSLYEQYF. The CDR3 DNA reads TGTGCCAGCAGTCCAGGAAGCCTCTACGAGCAGTACTTC.

The chain couples TRBV6-5 to TRBJ2-1; 12 bases are a match to TRBD2. This CDR3 is built from 15 residues. The J segment lost 6 bases and the V segment lost 5 bases, leaving 5 bases of the junction unmatched. In germline, CDR1 is MNHEY, CDR2 SVGAGI. The CDR3 DNA follows: TGTGCCAGCAGTAGACTAGCGGGAGTGGCCAATGAGCAGTTCTTC. It yields the protein CASSRLAGVANEQFF.

The chain recombines TRBV7-9 with TRBJ2-2; D is perhaps TRBD2 (6 bases). CDR1 SEHNR and CDR2 FQNEAQ come from the germline V gene (reference sequence). V was shortened by 5 bases and J by 7 bases, with 20 bases between the two germline ends. The CDR3 is made up of 16 amino acids. The CDR3 bases are TGTGCCAGCAGCCCGCCCCCGGGAGAGTCAGACGGGGAGCTGTTTTTT. It yields the protein CASSPPPGESDGELFF.

V usage is TRBV6-5 and J usage is TRBJ2-1, with D perhaps assigned TRBD1 or TRBD2 (5 bases each). The V end lost 2 bases, the J end lost 4 bases, and 9 bases lay between the germline ends. The CDR3 has 14 residues. From germline, CDR1 is MNHEY and CDR2 SVGAGI. CDR3 nucleotides: TGTGCCAGCAGTTACCGGGACGGGTACAATGAGCAGTTCTTC. It is translated as CASSYRDGYNEQFF.

This chain joins TRBV4-2 and TRBJ2-3; TRBD2 aligns across 12 bases. The CDR3 totals 18 residues. V gave up 0 bases and J gave up 4 bases; unmatched junction bases: 8. Germline V gene sequence: CDR1 LGHNA, CDR2 YNFKEQ. CDR3 sequence (DNA): TGTGCCAGCAGCCAAGAACCTAGCGGGAGGGCCGGCGCAGATACGCAGTATTTT. It encodes CASSQEPSGRAGADTQYF.

This chain uses TRBV29-1 with TRBJ1-1; D is unclear. The germline V gene has CDR1 SQVTM and CDR2 ANQGSEA. The CDR3 runs 12 residues. Trimming removed 5 bases at V and 7 bases at J, with 14 bases between. DNA for the CDR3: TGCAGCGTTCGGTCGAGTTGGGGTGAAGCTTTCTTT. This codes for CSVRSSWGEAFF.